This T cell receptor beta chain is drawn from a study of identical twins. Findings and limits, study-wide: The degree of excess twin sharing was weaker in beta out-of-frame sequences.

As concerns this clonotype: Its antigen is not identified.

A single record per CDR3 protein comes from TCRdb applying MiXCR to the 5' RACE reads. The repertoire holds 650,000 to 800,000 distinct CDR3 sequences, over 8.5% seen once, with around 0.98% in the top ten. CDR3 length equals 15 residues. Trimming removed 0 bases from V and 2 bases from J, with 8 bases in between. CDR1 is MRHNA and CDR2 is SNTAGT in the germline V gene. The same specimen was also included in a second study, on yellow fever vaccine responses in identical twins.

The origin of this receptor is a woman aged 18-30 years in good health. Sequenced input: PBMCs. V and J are TRBV6-4 and TRBJ2-1; D is perhaps TRBD2 (6 bases). CDR3 sequence: CASSDSLAPYNEQFF. Written as DNA, the CDR3 is TGTGCCAGCAGTGACTCGCTAGCGCCCTACAATGAGCAGTTCTTC.